This T cell receptor beta chain was sequenced in a study of blood T cells in healthy people across ages. Study at large: Roughly one uniquely barcoded beta molecule per two T cells was captured. Regarding the study as a whole: Per million T cells, the diversity of TCR beta decreased roughly linearly as age advanced.

Sample-barcoded 5' priming and a J-beta primer mix drove a second PCR of roughly 7 to 11 cycles. TCRdb fed the 5' RACE reads into MiXCR, producing one record per CDR3 protein. The profile shows 650,000 to 1,000,000 distinct CDR3 sequences, about 46% of them singletons. In its sample, this clonotype was seen once. The antigen remains unidentified. Collection of around 10 milliliters of peripheral blood was performed for each donor. Every sample had a minimum of 6 million PBMCs isolated. V dropped 2 bases and J dropped 4; count of bases not matched to a gene: 10. CDR3 size: 17 residues. Per the germline V gene, CDR1 is MGHRA and CDR2 is YSYEKL.

The chain employs TRBV4-1 and TRBJ2-1; the match to TRBD2 covers 8 bases. This receptor was taken from an older man in good health. Sequences were obtained from blood. The CDR3 nucleotides are TGCGCCAGCAGCCAATCAAAACTAAGCGGGAGATACAATGAGCAGTTCTTC. Its protein product is CASSQSKLSGRYNEQFF.